This T cell receptor beta chain was retrieved from a study of cytomegalovirus exposure and HLA in healthy donors. The ends were cut back, 6 bases at V and 2 bases at J, with 16 bases in the middle. The CDR3 totals 15 residues. CDR1 is MNHEY and CDR2 is SVGAGI in the germline V gene. Use of 60 Vbeta and 13 Jbeta primers characterized the PCR. The method was immunoSEQ multiplex PCR; TCRdb's version includes in-frame clones alone and lacks a portion of them. In the table there are about 190,000 clones, 75% to 90% of which are singletons. Findings of the study overall: Most of the TCR beta V segments (in an earlier analysis) were productive either about 87% or about 30% of the time. Researchers counted roughly 150 TCR beta chains as cytomegalovirus-associated. It was reported that the classifier diagnosed cytomegalovirus status with high specificity and sensitivity in both the original and validation cohorts.

Concerning this clone: Its antigen is unidentified.

The sequenced sample consisted of PBMCs. The clonotype was recovered from a woman aged 45-60 years in good health and CMV-seropositive. This chain connects TRBV6-5 to TRBJ1-2; weak D call: TRBD1 (5 bases). The CDR3 loop reads CASSSRRAGNYGYTF. CDR3 nucleotides: TGTGCCAGCAGCTCACGCAGGGCAGGGAACTATGGCTACACCTTC.